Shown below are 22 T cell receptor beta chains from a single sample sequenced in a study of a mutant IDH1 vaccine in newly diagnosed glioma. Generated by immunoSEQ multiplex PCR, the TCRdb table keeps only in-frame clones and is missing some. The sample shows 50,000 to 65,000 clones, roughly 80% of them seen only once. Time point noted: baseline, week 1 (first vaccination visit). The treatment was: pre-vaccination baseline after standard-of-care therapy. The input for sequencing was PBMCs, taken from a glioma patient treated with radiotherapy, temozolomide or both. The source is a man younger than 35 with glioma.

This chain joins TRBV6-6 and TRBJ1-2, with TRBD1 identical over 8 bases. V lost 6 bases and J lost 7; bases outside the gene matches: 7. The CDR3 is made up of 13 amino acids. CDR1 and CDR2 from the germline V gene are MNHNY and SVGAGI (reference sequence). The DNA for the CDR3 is TGTGCCAGCAGATCTGGACAGGGACCTGGCTACACCTTC. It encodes CASRSGQGPGYTF.

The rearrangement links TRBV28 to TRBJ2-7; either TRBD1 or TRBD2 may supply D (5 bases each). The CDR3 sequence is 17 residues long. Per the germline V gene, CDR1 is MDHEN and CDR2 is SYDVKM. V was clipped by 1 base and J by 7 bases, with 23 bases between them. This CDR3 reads CASSLLAWTASGQEQYF. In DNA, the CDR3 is TGTGCCAGCAGTTTATTGGCTTGGACCGCATCGGGGCAGGAGCAGTACTTC.

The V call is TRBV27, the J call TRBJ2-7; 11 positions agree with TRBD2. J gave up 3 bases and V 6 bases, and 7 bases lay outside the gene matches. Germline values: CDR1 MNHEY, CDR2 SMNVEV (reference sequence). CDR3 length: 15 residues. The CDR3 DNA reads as TGTGCCAGCAGGGGAGGGACTAGCGGAAACTACGAGCAGTACTTC. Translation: CASRGGTSGNYEQYF.

CDR3 in DNA: TGTGCCAGCAGTTATTTAAGGGATCAGCCCCAGCATTTT. Translating it yields CASSYLRDQPQHF. The gene calls are TRBV6-5 and TRBJ1-5; no clear D gene. Trimming pared 3 bases from V and 5 bases from J, leaving 8 bases between. The CDR3 is 13 residues long. Germline V gives CDR1 MNHEY, CDR2 SVGAGI.

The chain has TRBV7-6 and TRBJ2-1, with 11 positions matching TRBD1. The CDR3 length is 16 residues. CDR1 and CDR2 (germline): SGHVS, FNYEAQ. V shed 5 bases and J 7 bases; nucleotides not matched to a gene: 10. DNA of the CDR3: TGTGCCAGCAGCCTACTCTTGGACAGGGGGCTGAATGAGCAGTTCTTC. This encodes CASSLLLDRGLNEQFF.

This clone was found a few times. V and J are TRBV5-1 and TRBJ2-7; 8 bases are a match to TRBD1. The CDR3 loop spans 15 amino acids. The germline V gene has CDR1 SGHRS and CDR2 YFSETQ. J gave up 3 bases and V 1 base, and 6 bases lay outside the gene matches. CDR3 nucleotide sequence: TGCGCCAGCAGCTTGTACGGACAGGGAGTCTACGAGCAGTACTTC. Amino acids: CASSLYGQGVYEQYF. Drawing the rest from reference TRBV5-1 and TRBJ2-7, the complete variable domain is KAGVTQTPRYLIKTRGQQVTLSCSPISGHRSVSWYQQTPGQGLQFLFEYFSETQRNKGNFPGRFSGRQFSNSRSEMNVSTLELGDSALYLCASSLYGQGVYEQYFGPGTRLTVT.

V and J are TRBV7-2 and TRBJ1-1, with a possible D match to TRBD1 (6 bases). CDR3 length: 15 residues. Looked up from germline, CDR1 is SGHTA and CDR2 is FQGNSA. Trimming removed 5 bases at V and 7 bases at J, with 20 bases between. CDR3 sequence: CASSPLRDTFFEAFF. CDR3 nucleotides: TGTGCCAGCAGCCCTCTCAGGGACACCTTTTTTGAAGCTTTCTTT.

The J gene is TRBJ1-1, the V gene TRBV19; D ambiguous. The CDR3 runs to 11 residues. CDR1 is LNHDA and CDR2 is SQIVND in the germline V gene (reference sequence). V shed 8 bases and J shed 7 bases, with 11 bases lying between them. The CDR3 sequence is CASFFGREAFF. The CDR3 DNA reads TGTGCCAGTTTTTTCGGTCGTGAAGCTTTCTTT.

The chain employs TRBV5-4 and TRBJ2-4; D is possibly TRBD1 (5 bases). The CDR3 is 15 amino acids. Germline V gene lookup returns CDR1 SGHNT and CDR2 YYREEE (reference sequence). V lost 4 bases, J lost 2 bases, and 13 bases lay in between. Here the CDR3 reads CASSPTESPKNIQYF. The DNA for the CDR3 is TGTGCCAGCAGCCCGACAGAAAGTCCCAAAAACATTCAGTACTTC. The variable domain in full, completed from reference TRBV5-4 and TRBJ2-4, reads ETGVTQSPTHLIKTRGQQVTLRCSSQSGHNTVSWYQQALGQGPQFIFQYYREEENGRGNFPPRFSGLQFPNYSSELNVNALELDDSALYLCASSPTESPKNIQYFGAGTRLSVL.

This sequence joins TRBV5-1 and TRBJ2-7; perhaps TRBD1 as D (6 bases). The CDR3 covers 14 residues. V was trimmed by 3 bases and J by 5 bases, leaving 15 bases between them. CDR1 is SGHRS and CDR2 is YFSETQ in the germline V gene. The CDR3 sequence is CASSSPARGNEQYF. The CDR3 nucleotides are TGCGCCAGCAGCTCCCCGGCCAGGGGCAACGAGCAGTACTTC.

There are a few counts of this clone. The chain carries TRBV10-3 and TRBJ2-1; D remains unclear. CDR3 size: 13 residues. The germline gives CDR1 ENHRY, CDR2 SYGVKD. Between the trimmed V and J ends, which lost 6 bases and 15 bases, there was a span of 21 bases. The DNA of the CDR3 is TGTGCCATCAGCCCCGACACCGACCCGTTTCCGTTCTTC. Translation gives CAISPDTDPFPFF.

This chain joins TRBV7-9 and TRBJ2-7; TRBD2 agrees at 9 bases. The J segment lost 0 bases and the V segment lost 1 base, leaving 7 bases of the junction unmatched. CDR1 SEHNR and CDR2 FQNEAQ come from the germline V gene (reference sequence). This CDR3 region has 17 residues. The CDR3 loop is CASSLGASGNPSYEQYF. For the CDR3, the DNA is TGTGCCAGCAGCTTAGGGGCTAGCGGGAACCCCTCCTACGAGCAGTACTTC.

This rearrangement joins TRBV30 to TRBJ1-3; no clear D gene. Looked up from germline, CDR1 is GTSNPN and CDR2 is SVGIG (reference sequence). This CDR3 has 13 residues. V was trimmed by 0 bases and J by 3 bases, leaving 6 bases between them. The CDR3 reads CAWSVMDGNTIYF. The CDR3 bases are TGTGCCTGGAGTGTAATGGATGGAAACACCATATATTTT.

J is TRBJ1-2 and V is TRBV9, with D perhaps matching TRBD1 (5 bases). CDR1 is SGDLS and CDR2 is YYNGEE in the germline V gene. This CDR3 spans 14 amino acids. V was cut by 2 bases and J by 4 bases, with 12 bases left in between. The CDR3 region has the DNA TGTGCCAGCAGCGTGGGGCAGAGTCTCTATGGCTACACCTTC. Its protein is CASSVGQSLYGYTF.

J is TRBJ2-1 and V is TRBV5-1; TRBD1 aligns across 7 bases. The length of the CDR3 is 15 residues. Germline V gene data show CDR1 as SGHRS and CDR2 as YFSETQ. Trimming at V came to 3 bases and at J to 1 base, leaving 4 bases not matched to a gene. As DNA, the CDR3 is TGCGCCAGCAGCTGGGACAGTGTGTCCTACAATGAGCAGTTCTTC. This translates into CASSWDSVSYNEQFF.

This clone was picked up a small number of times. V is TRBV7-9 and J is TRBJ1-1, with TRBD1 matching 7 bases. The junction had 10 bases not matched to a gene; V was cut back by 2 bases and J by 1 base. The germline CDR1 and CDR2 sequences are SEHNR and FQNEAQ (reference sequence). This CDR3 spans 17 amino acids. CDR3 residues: CASSLRQQGTPNTEAFF. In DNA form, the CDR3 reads TGTGCCAGCAGCTTACGACAACAGGGGACGCCGAACACTGAAGCTTTCTTT.

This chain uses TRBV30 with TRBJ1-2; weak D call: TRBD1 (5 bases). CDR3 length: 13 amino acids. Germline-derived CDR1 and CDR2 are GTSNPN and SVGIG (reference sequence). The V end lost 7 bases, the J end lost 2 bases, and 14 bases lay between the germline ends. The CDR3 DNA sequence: TGTGCCTTAGACCCGACAGACAACTATGGCTACACCTTC. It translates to CALDPTDNYGYTF.

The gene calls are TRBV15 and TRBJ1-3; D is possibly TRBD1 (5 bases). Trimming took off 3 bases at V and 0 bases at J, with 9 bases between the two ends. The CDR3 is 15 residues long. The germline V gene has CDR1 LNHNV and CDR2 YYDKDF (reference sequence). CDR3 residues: CATSRGPVSGNTIYF. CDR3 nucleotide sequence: TGTGCCACCAGCAGGGGACCGGTCTCTGGAAACACCATATATTTT.

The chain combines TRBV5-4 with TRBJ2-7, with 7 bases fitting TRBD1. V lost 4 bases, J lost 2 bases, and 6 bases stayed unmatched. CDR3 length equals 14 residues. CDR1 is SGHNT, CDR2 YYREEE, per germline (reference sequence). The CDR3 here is CASSTGTVPYEQYF. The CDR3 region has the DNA TGTGCCAGCAGCACTGGGACAGTACCCTACGAGCAGTACTTC.

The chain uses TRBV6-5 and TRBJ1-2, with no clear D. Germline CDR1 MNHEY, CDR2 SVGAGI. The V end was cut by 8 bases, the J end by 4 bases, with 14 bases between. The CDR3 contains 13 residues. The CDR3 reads CASAPGIIYGYTF. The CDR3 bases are TGTGCCAGCGCCCCCGGCATAATCTATGGCTACACCTTC.

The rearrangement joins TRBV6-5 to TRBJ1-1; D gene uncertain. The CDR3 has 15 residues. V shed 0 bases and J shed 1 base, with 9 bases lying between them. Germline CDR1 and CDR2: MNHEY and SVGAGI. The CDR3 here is CASSYSPHENTEAFF. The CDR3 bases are TGTGCCAGCAGTTACTCACCTCATGAGAACACTGAAGCTTTCTTT.

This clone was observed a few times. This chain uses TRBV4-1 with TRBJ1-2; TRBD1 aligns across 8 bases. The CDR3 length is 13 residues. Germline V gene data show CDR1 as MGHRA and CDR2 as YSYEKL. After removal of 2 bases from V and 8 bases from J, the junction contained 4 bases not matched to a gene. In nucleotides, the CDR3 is TGCGCCAGCAGCCAACAGGGGGCGCGGGGCTACACCTTC. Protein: CASSQQGARGYTF.